The 23 T cell receptor beta chains presented below share a single source sample, sequenced in a study of cytomegalovirus exposure and HLA in healthy donors. TCRdb's table, derived via immunoSEQ multiplex PCR, lists solely in-frame clones and lacks some. The sample includes approximately 150,000 clones, about nine tenths of them seen just once. Sequencing input: PBMCs. The receptors derive from a man aged 18 to 35 in good health and CMV-seronegative.

J is TRBJ2-5 and V is TRBV7-9, with a possible D match to TRBD1 (6 bases). Trimming took off 7 bases at V and 5 bases at J, with 17 bases between the two ends. The CDR3 runs 14 residues. In germline, CDR1 is SEHNR, CDR2 FQNEAQ (reference sequence). The CDR3 nucleotides read TGTGCCAGCATAGAACAGGGTAGTCTGGAGACCCAGTACTTC. Its protein is CASIEQGSLETQYF.

The chain couples TRBV7-9 to TRBJ2-1, with 12 positions matching TRBD1. Germline loops: CDR1 SEHNR, CDR2 FQNEAQ (reference sequence). The ends lost 1 base at V and 3 bases at J; junction bases unmatched: 4. The CDR3 totals 17 residues. This CDR3 is CASSLVGTGGLYNEQFF. The CDR3 bases are TGTGCCAGCAGCTTAGTTGGGACAGGGGGCCTCTACAATGAGCAGTTCTTC. Full variable domain (rest looked up from reference TRBV7-9 and TRBJ2-1): DTGVSQNPRHKITKRGQNVTFRCDPISEHNRLYWYRQTLGQGPEFLTYFQNEAQLEKSRLLSDRFSAERPKGSFSTLEIQRTEQGDSAMYLCASSLVGTGGLYNEQFFGPGTRLTVL.

The J gene is TRBJ1-2, the V gene TRBV29-1; tentatively, D is TRBD1 (5 bases). The CDR3 totals 13 residues. Germline V gene data show CDR1 as SQVTM and CDR2 as ANQGSEA. V was cut by 4 bases and J by 6 bases, with 15 bases left in between. CDR3 amino acids: CSVVGRASDGYTF. The CDR3 region has the DNA TGCAGCGTTGTAGGCAGGGCTTCCGATGGCTACACCTTC. The full variable domain, its missing parts supplied by reference TRBV29-1 and TRBJ1-2, is SAVISQKPSRDICQRGTSLTIQCQVDSQVTMMFWYRQQPGQSLTLIATANQGSEATYESGFVIDKFPISRPNLTFSTLTVSNMSPEDSSIYLCSVVGRASDGYTFGSGTRLTVV.

J is TRBJ1-4 and V is TRBV7-9; D call uncertain. CDR1 and CDR2 from the germline V gene are SEHNR and FQNEAQ (reference sequence). CDR3 length: 15 amino acids. V dropped 7 bases and J dropped 4 bases, with 16 bases sitting between them. The CDR3 sequence: CASTLSPGINEKLFF. CDR3 coding DNA: TGTGCCAGCACCCTAAGCCCGGGAATTAATGAAAAACTGTTTTTT.

The chain is built from TRBV6-1 and TRBJ1-3, with D perhaps TRBD1 (6 bases). The CDR3 consists of 15 residues. The V end lost 1 base, the J end lost 0 bases, and 7 bases lay between the germline ends. Germline V lookup: CDR1 MNHNS, CDR2 SASEGT. In nucleotides, the CDR3 is TGTGCCAGCAGTGAAGGGGACAACTCTGGAAACACCATATATTTT. The encoded protein is CASSEGDNSGNTIYF.

The chain joins TRBV19 to TRBJ2-7; unclear D gene. The CDR3 runs to 15 residues. Trimming took off 3 bases at V and 2 bases at J, with 14 bases between the two ends. Looked up from germline, CDR1 is LNHDA and CDR2 is SQIVND (reference sequence). The DNA for the CDR3 is TGTGCCAGTAGTATGGAGTCTACTTCCGCCTACGAGCAGTACTTC. It translates to CASSMESTSAYEQYF.

The chain combines TRBV6-6 with TRBJ2-2, with TRBD2 matching 14 bases. The CDR3 is 15 amino acids. Germline trimming cut 7 bases from V and 6 bases from J; bases unmatched to any gene: 4. CDR1 and CDR2 (germline): MNHNY, SVGAGI (reference sequence). The CDR3 reads CASTETSGRAGELFF. The CDR3 region has the DNA TGTGCCAGCACCGAGACTAGCGGGAGGGCCGGGGAGCTGTTTTTT.

The V call is TRBV7-2, the J call TRBJ1-1; 10 nucleotides line up with TRBD1. V lost 4 bases to trimming and J lost 3 bases; unmatched junction nucleotides: 2. Per the germline V gene, CDR1 is SGHTA and CDR2 is FQGNSA. The CDR3 extends over 14 amino acids. The CDR3 region is CASSSDRGHTEAFF. The CDR3 region has the DNA TGTGCCAGCAGCTCTGACAGGGGGCACACTGAAGCTTTCTTT.

DNA for the CDR3: TGCGCCAGCAGTGATAGTTTCCTTGAGACAGATACGCAGTATTTT. Translation: CASSDSFLETDTQYF. The chain couples TRBV10-1 to TRBJ2-3, with D unclear. V was clipped by 3 bases and J by 3 bases, with 13 bases between them. The CDR3 covers 15 residues. Looked up from germline, CDR1 is WNHNN and CDR2 is SYGVQD (reference sequence).

This rearrangement joins TRBV7-9 to TRBJ1-4; D is undetermined. Trimming left V 5 bases short and J 2 bases short, with 12 bases between. CDR1 is SEHNR, CDR2 FQNEAQ, per germline (reference sequence). CDR3 size: 15 residues. Here the CDR3 reads CASSPDGRTNEKLFF. CDR3 DNA sequence: TGTGCCAGCAGCCCAGACGGGAGGACTAATGAAAAACTGTTTTTT.

This rearrangement joins TRBV5-1 to TRBJ2-3; 9 bases map to TRBD1. The CDR3 covers 16 residues. Trimming at V came to 4 bases and at J to 0 bases, leaving 6 bases not matched to a gene. Germline V CDR1 and CDR2: SGHRS, YFSETQ. CDR3: CASSIGTGSSTDTQYF. CDR3 DNA sequence: TGCGCCAGCAGCATAGGGACAGGGTCTAGCACAGATACGCAGTATTTT.

V is TRBV10-3 and J is TRBJ2-7; TRBD1 agrees at 12 bases. V was pared by 6 bases and J by 1 base, with 4 bases of the junction left unmatched. This CDR3 is built from 15 residues. Looked up from germline, CDR1 is ENHRY and CDR2 is SYGVKD. The CDR3: CAIRGQGAQSYEQYF. The CDR3 DNA follows: TGTGCCATCAGGGGACAGGGGGCGCAGTCCTACGAGCAGTACTTC.

J is TRBJ2-1 and V is TRBV7-6, with D possibly being TRBD2 (5 bases). The CDR3 runs to 17 residues. V dropped 1 base and J dropped 1 base, with 14 bases sitting between them. Germline V gives CDR1 SGHVS, CDR2 FNYEAQ. CDR3 coding DNA: TGTGCCAGCAGCTTAGGGCTCGGGGTTTCGTCCTACAATGAGCAGTTCTTC. Translating gives CASSLGLGVSSYNEQFF.

The chain has TRBV6-1 and TRBJ2-2; 10 nucleotides match TRBD1. The CDR3 loop spans 14 amino acids. Germline V gene lookup returns CDR1 MNHNS and CDR2 SASEGT. J gave up 7 bases and V 7 bases, and 6 bases lay outside the gene matches. The CDR3 loop is CASTPTGGIGELFF. CDR3 nucleotides: TGTGCCAGCACCCCGACAGGGGGCATCGGGGAGCTGTTTTTT.

The chain joins TRBV6-6 to TRBJ2-7, with D perhaps matching TRBD1 (6 bases). This CDR3 has 14 residues. V lost 4 bases and J lost 0, with 10 bases in between. Germline V gene data show CDR1 as MNHNY and CDR2 as SVGAGI (reference sequence). The CDR3 spells CASSSRDISYEQYV. The CDR3 DNA reads as TGTGCCAGCAGTTCTCGGGACATCTCCTACGAGCAGTACGTC.

The rearrangement joins TRBV27 to TRBJ1-2, with 9 bases that match TRBD1. The CDR3 is 15 residues long. V trimming: 3 bases; J trimming: 4 bases; junction bases outside the gene matches: 6. Germline V lookup: CDR1 MNHEY, CDR2 SMNVEV (reference sequence). The CDR3 reads CASSFGQGISYGYTF. The CDR3 DNA reads TGTGCCAGCAGTTTCGGACAGGGGATTAGCTATGGCTACACCTTC.

The genes are TRBV6-6 and TRBJ1-3; 7 nucleotides match TRBD1. The CDR3 length is 16 residues. Germline CDR1 MNHNY, CDR2 SVGAGI (reference sequence). Trimming at V came to 5 bases and at J to 0 bases, leaving 7 bases not matched to a gene. The CDR3 DNA follows: TGTGCCAGCAGTAACGGGGACAGCCTCTCTGGAAACACCATATATTTT. This codes for CASSNGDSLSGNTIYF.

The rearrangement joins TRBV11-2 to TRBJ1-2; TRBD1 agrees at 7 bases. CDR1 is SGHAT and CDR2 is FQNNGV in the germline V gene. V gave up 4 bases and J gave up 5 bases; unmatched junction bases: 4. The CDR3 is 13 residues long. The CDR3 loop reads CASSSGTDYGYTF. CDR3 coding DNA: TGTGCCAGCAGCTCCGGGACAGATTATGGCTACACCTTC.

The V gene is TRBV11-2, the J gene TRBJ2-1; D might be TRBD2 (6 bases). The length of the CDR3 is 15 residues. Germline loops: CDR1 SGHAT, CDR2 FQNNGV. With 6 bases removed from V and 2 bases from J, the gap between germline ends came to 14 bases. The CDR3 is CASSRLGGAYNEQFF. CDR3 bases: TGTGCCAGCAGTCGGTTGGGAGGCGCCTACAATGAGCAGTTCTTC.

V usage is TRBV18 and J usage is TRBJ2-6; D might be TRBD1 (7 bases). V lost 6 bases, J lost 0 bases, and 12 bases lay in between. The CDR3 length is 16 residues. In germline, CDR1 is KGHSH, CDR2 LQKENI. CDR3 protein: CASSNQGGSGANVLTF. As DNA, the CDR3 is TGTGCCAGCTCCAACCAGGGGGGCTCTGGGGCCAACGTCCTGACTTTC. The full variable domain, in which reference TRBV18 and TRBJ2-6 provide the parts outside the CDR3, is NAGVMQNPRHLVRRRGQEARLRCSPMKGHSHVYWYRQLPEEGLKFMVYLQKENIIDESGMPKERFSAEFPKEGPSILRIQQVVRGDSAAYFCASSNQGGSGANVLTFGAGSRLTVL.

The V and J genes are TRBV5-6 and TRBJ2-1; tentative D call: TRBD1 (6 bases). V was trimmed by 4 bases and J by 4 bases, leaving 18 bases between them. CDR3 size: 16 residues. CDR1 SGHDT and CDR2 YYEEEE come from the germline V gene. CDR3 region: CASSRSVTGRYNEQFF. The DNA of the CDR3 is TGTGCCAGCAGCCGTTCAGTGACAGGCCGATACAATGAGCAGTTCTTC. The complete variable domain, with remaining parts taken from reference TRBV5-6 and TRBJ2-1, reads DAGVTQSPTHLIKTRGQQVTLRCSPKSGHDTVSWYQQALGQGPQFIFQYYEEEERQRGNFPDRFSGHQFPNYSSELNVNALLLGDSALYLCASSRSVTGRYNEQFFGPGTRLTVL.

This chain links TRBV9 with TRBJ2-3, with D tentatively TRBD2 (6 bases). The length of the CDR3 is 16 residues. Germline V CDR1 and CDR2: SGDLS, YYNGEE. Trimming cost V 0 bases and J 6 bases, with 17 bases left between them. CDR3 in DNA: TGTGCCAGCAGCGTAGTGGGCGGGATGGTCTCTGATACGCAGTATTTT. It codes for CASSVVGGMVSDTQYF. Supplemented by reference TRBV9 and TRBJ2-3, the full variable domain reads DSGVTQTPKHLITATGQRVTLRCSPRSGDLSVYWYQQSLDQGLQFLIQYYNGEERAKGNILERFSAQQFPDLHSELNLSSLELGDSALYFCASSVVGGMVSDTQYFGPGTRLTVL.

The chain recombines TRBV7-2 with TRBJ1-4; D is possibly TRBD1 (6 bases). CDR1 is SGHTA and CDR2 is FQGNSA in the germline V gene. Trimming cost V 5 bases and J 0 bases, with 13 bases left between them. The CDR3 has 16 residues. The DNA for the CDR3 is TGTGCCAGCAGCCCGACAGGCCGCTCAACTAATGAAAAACTGTTTTTT. Residues: CASSPTGRSTNEKLFF. The whole variable domain, remainder taken from reference TRBV7-2 and TRBJ1-4, is GAGVSQSPSNKVTEKGKDVELRCDPISGHTALYWYRQSLGQGLEFLIYFQGNSAPDKSGLPSDRFSAERTGGSVSTLTIQRTQQEDSAVYLCASSPTGRSTNEKLFFGSGTQLSVL.